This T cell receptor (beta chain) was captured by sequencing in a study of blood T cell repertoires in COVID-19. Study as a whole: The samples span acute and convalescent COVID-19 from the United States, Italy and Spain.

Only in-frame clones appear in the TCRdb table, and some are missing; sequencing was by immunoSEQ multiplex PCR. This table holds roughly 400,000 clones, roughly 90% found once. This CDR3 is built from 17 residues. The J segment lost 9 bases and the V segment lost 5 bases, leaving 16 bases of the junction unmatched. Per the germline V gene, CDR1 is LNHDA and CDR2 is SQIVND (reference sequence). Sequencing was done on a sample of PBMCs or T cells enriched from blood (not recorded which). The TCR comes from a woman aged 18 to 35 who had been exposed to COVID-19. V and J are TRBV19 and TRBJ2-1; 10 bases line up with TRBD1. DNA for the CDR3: TGTGCCAGTAGTCCCGGACAGGGGGTTAGGCTAGTGGGTGAGCAGTTCTTC. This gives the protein CASSPGQGVRLVGEQFF.